This T cell receptor beta chain was sequenced during a study of cytotoxic CD8 clonotypes in ibrutinib-treated CLL. About the study: About 25 partial and 2 complete responses; at median about 63 months, 14 remitted, about twelve progressed. Study outcomes and limitations: Clonality correlated strongly with circulating CD8+ T cells and exceeded age-matched healthy donors at baseline.

Trimming left V 0 bases short and J 4 bases short, with 14 bases between. The CDR3 sequence is 16 residues long. Germline V lookup: CDR1 SGDLS, CDR2 YYNGEE. Notes on this clone: As yet, its antigen is unknown.

Sequencing used immunoSEQ multiplex PCR; TCRdb keeps in-frame clones, though not all of them. The sample holds more than 140,000 clones, approximately 77% seen once. The origin of this receptor is a human donor with chronic lymphocytic leukemia. The source material was PBMCs, sampled after 12 months of ibrutinib treatment. This chain connects TRBV9 to TRBJ1-5; D gene ambiguous. The CDR3 here is CASSVGAEVKNQPQHF. The CDR3 coding sequence is TGTGCCAGCAGCGTAGGTGCCGAGGTTAAGAATCAGCCCCAGCATTTT.